Each of the 23 T cell receptor beta chains below was sequenced from the same sample in a study of cytomegalovirus exposure and HLA in healthy donors. 13 Jbeta primers and 60 Vbeta primers were used for the PCR. Profiled with immunoSEQ multiplex PCR; TCRdb holds only in-frame clones, not every one. Its table lists 140,000 to 150,000 clones. Input material: PBMCs. The receptor source for this set is a male donor in good health and CMV-seronegative.

With respect to this clone: The junction and the germline gene differ at one end; a read error may be behind it. V and J are TRBV7-7 and TRBJ2-3; 10 nucleotides line up with TRBD2. From germline, CDR1 is SSHAT and CDR2 FNYEAQ (reference sequence). There are 14 residues in the CDR3. The CDR3 here is CASSPTSGTHTQYF. In DNA, the CDR3 is TGTGCTAGCAGCCCAACTAGCGGGACGCATACGCAGTATTTT.

The CDR3 nucleotides are TGTGCCAGTAACTACAAAGACGGCTACACCTTC. It encodes CASNYKDGYTF. The chain uses TRBV19 and TRBJ1-2; unclear D gene. V lost 7 bases and J 8 bases, leaving 11 bases between the germline ends. The length of the CDR3 is 11 residues. Germline CDR1 LNHDA, CDR2 SQIVND (reference sequence).

This chain links TRBV28 with TRBJ1-1; D perhaps matches TRBD1 (6 bases). V was shortened by 6 bases and J by 0 bases, with 11 bases between the two germline ends. The germline V gene has CDR1 MDHEN and CDR2 SYDVKM. The CDR3 sequence is 14 residues long. The CDR3 is CASSRTAMNTEAFF. CDR3 in DNA: TGTGCCAGCAGCCGGACAGCGATGAACACTGAAGCTTTCTTT.

The gene calls are TRBV5-4 and TRBJ1-1, with D perhaps TRBD1 (5 bases). Looked up from germline, CDR1 is SGHNT and CDR2 is YYREEE (reference sequence). Trimming left V 4 bases short and J 10 bases short, with 20 bases between. The CDR3 has 14 amino acids. The CDR3 nucleotides read TGTGCCAGCAGCCGGGAGGAGGGTTGGGGGGGAGCTTTCTTT. Amino acid sequence: CASSREEGWGGAFF.

The V gene is TRBV4-3, the J gene TRBJ2-7; perhaps TRBD2 as D (5 bases). The CDR3 is 16 amino acids. CDR1 is LGHNA, CDR2 YSLEER, per germline. Deletions cut 4 bases from V and 2 bases from J, with 18 bases between. The CDR3 sequence is CASSPGENRFTYEQYF. DNA for the CDR3: TGCGCCAGCAGCCCTGGGGAGAATCGCTTTACCTACGAGCAGTACTTC.

This chain connects TRBV6-5 to TRBJ2-3, with TRBD2 as a possible D gene (6 bases). The CDR3 loop spans 15 amino acids. V lost 6 bases to trimming and J lost 2 bases, with 15 bases between them. CDR1 is MNHEY and CDR2 is SVGAGI in the germline V gene. This CDR3 is CASSLLGTDTDTQYF. CDR3 DNA sequence: TGTGCCAGCAGCCTACTGGGGACTGACACAGATACGCAGTATTTT.

The V and J genes are TRBV9 and TRBJ1-2, with no clear D. The CDR3 has 15 amino acids. Germline lookup yields CDR1 SGDLS and CDR2 YYNGEE. V shed 0 bases and J shed 4 bases, with 13 bases lying between them. In DNA form, the CDR3 reads TGTGCCAGCAGCGTAGGCGGCGAAGCTAGCTATGGCTACACCTTC. Amino acids: CASSVGGEASYGYTF.

The chain couples TRBV5-4 to TRBJ1-1; a possible D gene is TRBD1 (5 bases). Germline CDR1 is SGHNT and CDR2 is YYREEE (reference sequence). V dropped 2 bases and J dropped 5 bases, with 10 bases sitting between them. The length of the CDR3 is 13 residues. This CDR3 reads CASSLLTDTEAFF. CDR3 in DNA: TGTGCCAGCAGCTTACTGACAGATACTGAAGCTTTCTTT.

V is TRBV30 and J is TRBJ1-1; tentative D call: TRBD1 (5 bases). The V gene lost 3 bases and the J gene lost 0 bases, with 17 bases spanning the gap. Germline V gives CDR1 GTSNPN, CDR2 SVGIG (reference sequence). This CDR3 contains 16 residues. CDR3 DNA sequence: TGTGCCTGGAGGGCAGGTCCAGGGAAGTTGAACACTGAAGCTTTCTTT. It translates to CAWRAGPGKLNTEAFF.

This chain links TRBV2 with TRBJ2-1, with D uncertain. The CDR3 is 14 residues long. V lost 6 bases to trimming and J lost 1 base, with 10 bases between them. CDR1 and CDR2 from the germline V gene are SNHLY and FYNNEI. The CDR3 region is CASRSSRSYNEQFF. Written as DNA, the CDR3 is TGTGCCAGCAGAAGTAGTCGTTCCTACAATGAGCAGTTCTTC.

The V gene is TRBV4-3, the J gene TRBJ2-2; D is possibly TRBD2 (5 bases). V was pared by 0 bases and J by 0 bases, with 8 bases between. This CDR3 has 16 amino acids. CDR1 and CDR2 from the germline V gene are LGHNA and YSLEER. The CDR3 spells CASSQDAGANTGELFF. DNA for the CDR3: TGCGCCAGCAGCCAAGATGCCGGGGCGAACACCGGGGAGCTGTTTTTT.

The V gene is TRBV5-1, the J gene TRBJ2-2; weak D call: TRBD1 (6 bases). There are 15 residues in the CDR3. The V gene lost 1 base and the J gene lost 0 bases, with 7 bases spanning the gap. Per germline, CDR1 SGHRS and CDR2 YFSETQ. CDR3 sequence reads: CASSLTGTNTGELFF. Here the CDR3 DNA reads TGCGCCAGCAGCTTGACAGGGACGAACACCGGGGAGCTGTTTTTT.

This chain uses TRBV7-2 with TRBJ1-6; D gene unclear. The CDR3 runs to 14 residues. Germline V gene sequence: CDR1 SGHTA, CDR2 FQGNSA. With 5 bases removed from V and 9 bases from J, the gap between germline ends came to 14 bases. The CDR3 coding sequence is TGTGCCAGCAGCCCTCGACAAATCGGTTCACCCCTCCACTTT. Translated, it gives CASSPRQIGSPLHF.

V usage is TRBV9 and J usage is TRBJ2-7, with D maybe TRBD2 (5 bases). Germline V lookup: CDR1 SGDLS, CDR2 YYNGEE. CDR3 length equals 14 residues. V lost 7 bases and J lost 3, with 17 bases in between. This chain's CDR3 is CASSPNGELYEQYF. The CDR3 DNA reads as TGTGCCAGCTCCCCTAACGGGGAGCTCTACGAGCAGTACTTC.

The genes are TRBV5-4 and TRBJ1-2; 7 nucleotides align to TRBD1. With V trimmed by 0 bases and J by 4 bases, 6 bases remained unmatched. Germline assignment: CDR1 SGHNT and CDR2 YYREEE (reference sequence). The CDR3 spans 15 residues. The CDR3 DNA is TGTGCCAGCAGCTTGGAAGGACAGGCGCCCTATGGCTACACCTTC. Its translation: CASSLEGQAPYGYTF.

The chain has TRBV19 and TRBJ1-2; the match to TRBD1 covers 10 bases. Per germline, CDR1 LNHDA and CDR2 SQIVND (reference sequence). The V segment lost 2 bases and the J segment 3 bases; nucleotides outside the gene matches: 6. The CDR3 is 16 residues long. The CDR3 reads CASSISWDRGDYGYTF. CDR3 in DNA: TGTGCCAGTAGTATATCCTGGGACAGGGGCGACTATGGCTACACCTTC. The variable domain in full, completed from reference TRBV19 and TRBJ1-2, reads DGGITQSPKYLFRKEGQNVTLSCEQNLNHDAMYWYRQDPGQGLRLIYYSQIVNDFQKGDIAEGYSVSREKKESFPLTVTSAQKNPTAFYLCASSISWDRGDYGYTFGSGTRLTVV.

V and J are TRBV6-1 and TRBJ2-1; 9 nucleotides match TRBD2. V trimming: 4 bases; J trimming: 9 bases; junction bases outside the gene matches: 7. Looked up from germline, CDR1 is MNHNS and CDR2 is SASEGT. The CDR3 extends over 14 amino acids. The CDR3 loop reads CASSGGGGAVEQFF. The DNA for the CDR3 is TGTGCCAGCAGTGGAGGCGGGGGGGCCGTTGAGCAGTTCTTC.

The genes are TRBV6-5 and TRBJ2-5; D is unresolved. Germline V gene lookup returns CDR1 MNHEY and CDR2 SVGAGI. The CDR3 extends over 13 amino acids. Trimming stripped 2 bases from V and 5 bases from J, with 9 bases between. CDR3 in amino acids: CASSYGFRETQYF. For the CDR3, the DNA is TGTGCCAGCAGTTACGGTTTCCGGGAGACCCAGTACTTC.

The V call is TRBV4-3, the J call TRBJ2-1; a weak D match, TRBD1 (6 bases). Germline V lookup: CDR1 LGHNA, CDR2 YSLEER. The CDR3 is 16 residues long. Trimming stripped 0 bases from V and 3 bases from J, with 12 bases between. Here the CDR3 DNA reads TGCGCCAGCAGCCAAGATTGGCAGGGGAGCTACAATGAGCAGTTCTTC. Its protein is CASSQDWQGSYNEQFF.

This chain uses TRBV11-2 with TRBJ2-1; 10 nucleotides align to TRBD2. J was trimmed by 11 bases and V by 6 bases; bases with no gene match: 16. Germline CDR1 reads SGHAT; CDR2 reads FQNNGV. This CDR3 is built from 16 residues. The CDR3 sequence is CASSPPGGRTSGKQFF. DNA of the CDR3: TGTGCCAGCAGTCCTCCAGGGGGGAGGACTAGCGGTAAGCAGTTCTTC.

This rearrangement joins TRBV4-1 to TRBJ2-3; no clear D. V lost 1 base, J lost 2 bases, and 4 bases lay in between. Germline V gives CDR1 MGHRA, CDR2 YSYEKL. This CDR3 has 13 residues. The CDR3 DNA follows: TGCGCCAGCAGCCAAGCAGACACAGATACGCAGTATTTT. This encodes CASSQADTDTQYF.

Of note for this clone: Other DNA sequences in this sample translate to the same CDR3. The V and J genes are TRBV30 and TRBJ2-1; TRBD1 aligns across 9 bases. With 1 base clipped from V and 8 bases from J, the junction kept 3 bases outside the gene matches. CDR1 and CDR2 (germline): GTSNPN, SVGIG (reference sequence). The CDR3 sequence is 13 residues long. The CDR3 DNA is TGTGCCTGGAGTGGAACAGGGGGCGATGAGCAGTTCTTC. As protein: CAWSGTGGDEQFF.

The chain employs TRBV29-1 and TRBJ2-1; 11 bases fit TRBD2. Trimming removed 3 bases from V and 4 bases from J; junction bases left unmatched: 8. Germline values: CDR1 SQVTM, CDR2 ANQGSEA. This CDR3 spans 16 amino acids. The CDR3 sequence: CSVEPLAGEVYNEQFF. CDR3 nucleotide sequence: TGCAGCGTTGAGCCACTAGCGGGAGAAGTATACAATGAGCAGTTCTTC.